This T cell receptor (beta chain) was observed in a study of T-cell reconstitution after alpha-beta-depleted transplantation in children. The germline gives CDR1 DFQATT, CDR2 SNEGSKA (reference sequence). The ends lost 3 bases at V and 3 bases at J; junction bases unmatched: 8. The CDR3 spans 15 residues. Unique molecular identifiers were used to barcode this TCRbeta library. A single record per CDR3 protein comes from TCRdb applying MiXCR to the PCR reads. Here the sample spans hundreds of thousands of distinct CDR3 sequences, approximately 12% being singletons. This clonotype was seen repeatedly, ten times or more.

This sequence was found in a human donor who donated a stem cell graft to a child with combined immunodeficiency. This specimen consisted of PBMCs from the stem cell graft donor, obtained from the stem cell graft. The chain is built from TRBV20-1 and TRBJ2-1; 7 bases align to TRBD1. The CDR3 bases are TGCAGTGCTAGTGAGGGGGCCATCTACTACAATGAGCAGTTCTTC. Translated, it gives CSASEGAIYYNEQFF.